The 26 T cell receptor beta chains in this list originate from one sample, sequenced in a study of shared clonotypes between healthy human individuals (dated by TCRdb to the early 2020s). CD8 naive samples were CD45RO-negative cells positively selected for CCR7, giving a CD45RA+CCR7+ population that excluded TemRA cells. Libraries were constructed by the immunoSEQ multiplex PCR assay. Held by TCRdb, this immuneACCESS table contains in-frame sequences only and omits some clones. Under half of the omission traces to an unresolved V gene where checked; the cause of the rest is unknown. This sample has roughly 810,000 clones in its table, and 90% to 97% of those were observed once. The top ten hold about 0.22% of the sample. Source material: naive CD8+ T cells sorted from blood. The cell subset or site label, as the study defines it: CD45RA+CCR7+. Receptors were obtained from a man aged 25-45 years in good health.

The chain has TRBV7-8 and TRBJ2-3, with D possibly matching TRBD2 (6 bases). Germline assignment: CDR1 SGHVS and CDR2 FQNEAQ. The germline V and J ends were trimmed by 5 bases and 5 bases, with 20 bases remaining between them. The CDR3 sequence is 16 residues long. Written as DNA, the CDR3 is TGTGCCAGCAGCCCCTCCGGGGTGTTGGGGGGAGATACGCAGTATTTT. Translating gives CASSPSGVLGGDTQYF.

The CDR3: CASSIRRGRETEAFF. The CDR3 nucleotides are TGTGCCAGTAGTATTAGGAGGGGCAGGGAGACTGAAGCTTTCTTT. The chain is built from TRBV19 and TRBJ1-1, with D possibly matching TRBD1 (5 bases). With 3 bases removed from V and 5 bases from J, the gap between germline ends came to 16 bases. CDR1 LNHDA and CDR2 SQIVND come from the germline V gene (reference sequence). The CDR3 runs 15 residues. The full variable domain, in which reference TRBV19 and TRBJ1-1 provide the parts outside the CDR3, is DGGITQSPKYLFRKEGQNVTLSCEQNLNHDAMYWYRQDPGQGLRLIYYSQIVNDFQKGDIAEGYSVSREKKESFPLTVTSAQKNPTAFYLCASSIRRGRETEAFFGQGTRLTVV.

This rearrangement joins TRBV4-1 to TRBJ2-3, with 8 nucleotides matching TRBD2. Germline V gene data show CDR1 as MGHRA and CDR2 as YSYEKL. V lost 5 bases, J lost 2 bases, and 12 bases stayed unmatched. This CDR3 contains 17 residues. The DNA of the CDR3 is TGCGCCAGCAGCTGGGAGCCCTCGACTAGCGACACAGATACGCAGTATTTT. It is translated as CASSWEPSTSDTDTQYF.

The chain uses TRBV7-9 and TRBJ2-2, with 9 bases fitting TRBD2. Germline V gene lookup returns CDR1 SEHNR and CDR2 FQNEAQ (reference sequence). The V gene end was trimmed by 2 bases and the J gene end by 5 bases; junction bases not matched to a gene: 3. CDR3 length: 15 amino acids. CDR3 sequence reads: CASSLSSGSTGELFF. The CDR3 DNA follows: TGTGCCAGCAGCTTAAGTAGCGGGAGTACCGGGGAGCTGTTTTTT.

Concerning this clone: The same CDR3 also results from other DNA sequences found in this sample. This chain connects TRBV27 to TRBJ2-7; TRBD2 aligns across 7 bases. Looked up from germline, CDR1 is MNHEY and CDR2 is SMNVEV (reference sequence). With 2 bases clipped from V and 3 bases from J, the junction kept 4 bases outside the gene matches. The CDR3 loop spans 14 amino acids. The CDR3: CASSLTGGSYEQYF. CDR3 nucleotide sequence: TGTGCCAGCAGTTTAACCGGCGGGAGCTACGAGCAGTACTTC.

The chain employs TRBV5-1 and TRBJ2-3; D uncertain. Trimming pared 0 bases from V and 2 bases from J, leaving 10 bases between. The CDR3 length is 15 residues. Germline V gene data show CDR1 as SGHRS and CDR2 as YFSETQ. The CDR3 sequence is CASSLGPPHTDTQYF. CDR3 DNA sequence: TGCGCCAGCAGCTTGGGACCCCCCCACACAGATACGCAGTATTTT. Looking up the rest from reference TRBV5-1 and TRBJ2-3 gives the full variable domain: KAGVTQTPRYLIKTRGQQVTLSCSPISGHRSVSWYQQTPGQGLQFLFEYFSETQRNKGNFPGRFSGRQFSNSRSEMNVSTLELGDSALYLCASSLGPPHTDTQYFGPGTRLTVL.

The CDR3 nucleotides read TGTGCCAGCACTCTCGGCCAGGGGGCCACCTACGAGCAGTACTTC. It yields the protein CASTLGQGATYEQYF. The V and J genes are TRBV6-5 and TRBJ2-7, with 8 positions matching TRBD1. The germline CDR1 and CDR2 sequences are MNHEY and SVGAGI. This CDR3 has 15 amino acids. Trimming took 7 bases from V and 2 from J; bases not matched to a gene: 10.

This chain links TRBV5-4 with TRBJ1-1; tentatively, D is TRBD1 (5 bases). The V and J ends lost 1 base and 8 bases respectively, with 9 bases between them. The germline V gene has CDR1 SGHNT and CDR2 YYREEE (reference sequence). The CDR3 contains 12 residues. The CDR3 sequence is CASSLPGREAFF. In DNA, the CDR3 is TGTGCCAGCAGCTTGCCGGGGCGGGAAGCTTTCTTT.

The V gene is TRBV29-1, the J gene TRBJ2-5; D perhaps matches TRBD2 (5 bases). The CDR3 contains 13 residues. In germline, CDR1 is SQVTM, CDR2 ANQGSEA. V lost 2 bases and J 4 bases, leaving 11 bases between the germline ends. The CDR3 bases are TGCAGCGTTGAACTGGGCCGGGGAGAGACCCAGTACTTC. Protein product: CSVELGRGETQYF.

This rearrangement joins TRBV30 to TRBJ2-7; TRBD2 agrees at 7 bases. After removal of 1 base from V and 0 bases from J, the junction contained 3 bases not matched to a gene. Germline V gene data show CDR1 as GTSNPN and CDR2 as SVGIG (reference sequence). The CDR3 has 14 amino acids. CDR3 coding DNA: TGTGCCTGGAGTGCCGGCGGGAGCTCCTACGAGCAGTACTTC. It encodes CAWSAGGSSYEQYF.

This clone is a singleton in its sample. The same CDR3 is also encoded by other DNA sequences in this sample. V is TRBV19 and J is TRBJ1-1, with 7 bases aligning to TRBD1. This CDR3 comprises 12 residues. Losses at the gene ends were 5 bases for V and 4 bases for J; bases not matched to a gene: 1. CDR1 is LNHDA, CDR2 SQIVND, per germline (reference sequence). The CDR3 spells CASSAGGTEAFF. As DNA, the CDR3 is TGTGCCAGTAGTGCAGGGGGCACTGAAGCTTTCTTT.

This chain links TRBV5-1 with TRBJ2-7, with D unclear. CDR3 length: 15 residues. Deletions cut 0 bases from V and 3 bases from J, with 13 bases between. The germline V gene has CDR1 SGHRS and CDR2 YFSETQ. The DNA for the CDR3 is TGCGCCAGCAGCTTGGCGGGCCTAGGTCTCTACGAGCAGTACTTC. Translation gives CASSLAGLGLYEQYF.

The CDR3 region has the DNA TGTGCCAGCAGTGACAGTCTCCAACTAGCGGACTTTAGCACAGATACGCAGTATTTT. It is translated as CASSDSLQLADFSTDTQYF. J is TRBJ2-3 and V is TRBV2, with 8 bases that match TRBD2. Trimming removed 3 bases from V and 0 bases from J; junction bases left unmatched: 14. This CDR3 region has 19 residues. Germline values: CDR1 SNHLY, CDR2 FYNNEI.

The gene calls are TRBV6-1 and TRBJ2-7; 8 nucleotides match TRBD1. The CDR3 covers 15 residues. Germline V gene lookup returns CDR1 MNHNS and CDR2 SASEGT. Trimming cost V 6 bases and J 2 bases; bases outside gene matches: 9. The CDR3 region is CASRGDRGVTYEQYF. CDR3 DNA sequence: TGTGCCAGCAGGGGAGACAGGGGAGTAACCTACGAGCAGTACTTC.

CDR3 in DNA: TGCGCCAGCAGCTTGACAGGAATGGATTACGAGCAGTACTTC. This gives the protein CASSLTGMDYEQYF. The gene calls are TRBV5-1 and TRBJ2-7; TRBD1 might be the D (5 bases). The CDR3 has 14 amino acids. V lost 1 base and J lost 4, with 12 bases in between. Germline lookup yields CDR1 SGHRS and CDR2 YFSETQ.

CDR3 coding DNA: TGTGCCGGGCAGGGGGGGCATGGCTACACCTTC. Its protein product is CAGQGGHGYTF. The chain recombines TRBV11-2 with TRBJ1-2; 7 positions agree with TRBD1. CDR1 is SGHAT and CDR2 is FQNNGV in the germline V gene. The CDR3 loop spans 11 amino acids. The trim removed 11 bases at V and 6 bases at J, leaving 6 bases unmatched.

V and J are TRBV14 and TRBJ2-7, with D possibly TRBD1 on 6 matching bases. The V and J ends lost 1 base and 6 bases respectively, with 16 bases between them. The CDR3 sequence is 15 residues long. Germline values: CDR1 SGHDN, CDR2 FVKESK. Here the CDR3 DNA reads TGTGCCAGCAGCCAAGTGGGCAGGGGCCCTATCGAGCAGTACTTC. Protein product: CASSQVGRGPIEQYF.

The chain has TRBV5-6 and TRBJ2-5; D unclear. V lost 4 bases, J lost 5 bases, and 12 bases lay in between. In germline, CDR1 is SGHDT, CDR2 YYEEEE. The CDR3 runs 13 residues. The chain's CDR3 is CASSPVGEETQYF. The CDR3 DNA reads as TGTGCCAGCAGCCCTGTAGGCGAGGAGACCCAGTACTTC.

The rearrangement links TRBV27 to TRBJ2-7; D unclear. Germline values: CDR1 MNHEY, CDR2 SMNVEV (reference sequence). The CDR3 spans 17 residues. Trimming shortened V by 2 bases and J by 3 bases, and 20 bases separated the two germline ends. CDR3 sequence reads: CASSLTSASDGFYEQYF. For the CDR3, the DNA is TGTGCCAGCAGTTTAACCTCCGCGTCCGACGGATTCTACGAGCAGTACTTC.

The chain uses TRBV28 and TRBJ2-7, with TRBD2 as a possible D gene (6 bases). The CDR3 spans 14 residues. Germline-derived CDR1 and CDR2 are MDHEN and SYDVKM. V shed 7 bases and J shed 5 bases, with 18 bases lying between them. CDR3 sequence: CASITREEHHEQYF. Here the CDR3 DNA reads TGTGCCAGCATAACCAGGGAGGAGCACCACGAGCAGTACTTC.

The CDR3 sequence: CAWSNGPGVNEQFF. The CDR3 coding sequence is TGTGCCTGGAGCAACGGTCCAGGGGTAAATGAGCAGTTCTTC. This rearrangement joins TRBV30 to TRBJ2-1; TRBD1 is a possible D gene (6 bases). The CDR3 is 14 amino acids. Germline-derived CDR1 and CDR2 are GTSNPN and SVGIG (reference sequence). Trimming cost V 3 bases and J 7 bases, with 16 bases left between them.

The chain employs TRBV19 and TRBJ1-5; 7 bases map to TRBD1. This CDR3 contains 16 residues. Trimming cost V 8 bases and J 0 bases; bases outside gene matches: 10. Germline CDR1 and CDR2: LNHDA and SQIVND (reference sequence). The CDR3 DNA reads as TGTGCCAGTTTGGACAGGTATGCGGGTAGCAATCAGCCCCAGCATTTT. It translates to CASLDRYAGSNQPQHF.

This chain connects TRBV7-8 to TRBJ1-1; perhaps TRBD1 as D (6 bases). The CDR3 covers 15 residues. The V gene lost 4 bases and the J gene lost 3 bases, with 15 bases spanning the gap. Germline CDR1 SGHVS, CDR2 FQNEAQ. For the CDR3, the DNA is TGTGCCAGCAGCTCATGGGGGGGCACGGACACTGAAGCTTTCTTT. This sequence encodes CASSSWGGTDTEAFF.

The chain recombines TRBV7-2 with TRBJ2-7, with 9 positions matching TRBD2. The CDR3 loop spans 15 amino acids. The trim removed 7 bases at V and 5 bases at J, leaving 12 bases unmatched. Germline lookup yields CDR1 SGHTA and CDR2 FQGNSA. The CDR3 DNA is TGTGCCAGCAACAACCTTAGCGGGAGTCCCCACGAGCAGTACTTC. Translated, it gives CASNNLSGSPHEQYF.

This chain connects TRBV27 to TRBJ2-5; D gene unclear. Germline V CDR1 and CDR2: MNHEY, SMNVEV (reference sequence). V lost 6 bases and J lost 5, with 13 bases in between. This CDR3 is built from 13 residues. CDR3 region: CASSGLTGETQYF. The CDR3 DNA sequence: TGTGCCAGCAGCGGATTGACCGGGGAGACCCAGTACTTC.

The chain is built from TRBV9 and TRBJ2-7; D not resolved. This CDR3 contains 13 residues. Looked up from germline, CDR1 is SGDLS and CDR2 is YYNGEE. The V gene lost 0 bases and the J gene lost 3 bases, with 7 bases spanning the gap. Here the CDR3 DNA reads TGTGCCAGCAGCGTAGGGAGTAACTACGAGCAGTACTTC. The encoded protein is CASSVGSNYEQYF.